The clone carrying this T cell receptor beta chain came up a few times. Germline loops: CDR1 SGHTA, CDR2 FQGNSA. V gave up 5 bases and J gave up 3 bases, with 10 bases separating them. CDR3 size: 14 residues. This sample was included in a study of T-cell memory formation after mild COVID-19. One entry per CDR3 protein, called by TCRdb with MiXCR from the 5' RACE reads. The sample yields about 140,000 distinct CDR3 sequences, more than 14% seen once. Sequenced: PBMCs or a T cell subset sorted from them (not recorded which). The rearrangement joins TRBV7-2 to TRBJ2-2; D is unclear. The TCR originated in an adult woman who had mild COVID-19 (a few samples of this study predate the infection). Cell type and time point are not known. DNA for the CDR3: TGTGCCAGCAGCAGCCGGGTTTACACCGGGGAGCTGTTTTTT. As protein: CASSSRVYTGELFF.